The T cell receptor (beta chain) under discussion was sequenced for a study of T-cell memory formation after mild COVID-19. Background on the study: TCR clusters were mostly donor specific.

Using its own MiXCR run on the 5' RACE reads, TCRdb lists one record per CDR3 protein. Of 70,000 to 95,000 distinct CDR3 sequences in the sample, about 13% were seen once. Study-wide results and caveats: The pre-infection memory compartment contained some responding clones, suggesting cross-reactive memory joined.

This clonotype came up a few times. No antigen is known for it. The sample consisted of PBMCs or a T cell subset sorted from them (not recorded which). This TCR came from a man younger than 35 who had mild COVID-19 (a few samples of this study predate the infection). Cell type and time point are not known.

This chain's CDR3 is CASSHGGLSTDTQYF. In DNA, the CDR3 is TGCGCCAGCAGCCACGGGGGGCTCAGCACAGATACGCAGTATTTT. The chain uses TRBV5-1 and TRBJ2-3, with D maybe TRBD2 (7 bases). Trimming removed 4 bases at V and 0 bases at J, with 12 bases between. The CDR3 runs to 15 residues. Germline CDR1 SGHRS, CDR2 YFSETQ.